The 23 T cell receptor beta chains reported below all come from one sample, sequenced in a study of early T cells in non-severe SARS-CoV-2 infection. Each CDR3 protein is one row after TCRdb ran MiXCR on the 5' RACE reads. The repertoire includes around 67,000 distinct CDR3 sequences, roughly 12% of them detected once, and 5% to 7.5% sits in the top ten. Sequencing was done on a sample of whole blood. These receptors all come from an adult who was a healthcare worker with PCR-confirmed SARS-CoV-2 infection or an uninfected control (not recorded which).

This clonotype was observed a few times. The chain uses TRBV7-8 and TRBJ2-1; the match to TRBD2 covers 10 bases. Trimming cost V 1 base and J 10 bases; bases outside gene matches: 10. Germline V CDR1 and CDR2: SGHVS, FQNEAQ. This CDR3 is built from 16 residues. The CDR3 reads CASSLDGLAGGGEQFF. The CDR3, as DNA: TGTGCCAGCAGCTTAGATGGTTTAGCGGGAGGAGGAGAGCAGTTCTTC. Variable domain in full (rest from reference TRBV7-8 and TRBJ2-1): GAGVSQSPRYKVAKRGQDVALRCDPISGHVSLFWYQQALGQGPEFLTYFQNEAQLDKSGLPSDRFFAERPEGSVSTLKIQRTQQEDSAVYLCASSLDGLAGGGEQFFGPGTRLTVL.

The rearrangement links TRBV6-5 to TRBJ1-5; unclear D gene. Germline CDR1 MNHEY, CDR2 SVGAGI. This CDR3 has 14 amino acids. V was trimmed by 5 bases and J by 3 bases, leaving 11 bases between them. The DNA for the CDR3 is TGTGCCAGCAGTACCGACACAGCCAATCAGCCCCAGCATTTT. Residues: CASSTDTANQPQHF.

This clonotype occurred a few times. This rearrangement joins TRBV4-1 to TRBJ2-5; D may be TRBD2 (6 bases). V lost 0 bases to trimming and J lost 2 bases, with 16 bases between them. CDR3 length: 17 amino acids. Germline CDR1 and CDR2: MGHRA and YSYEKL. For the CDR3, the DNA is TGCGCCAGCAGCCAAGATAGACGGGGGACCCGGCAAGAGACCCAGTACTTC. This sequence encodes CASSQDRRGTRQETQYF.

This clonotype has only a few counts. The V gene is TRBV7-2, the J gene TRBJ2-4; unclear D gene. The CDR3 length is 13 residues. Trimming pared 2 bases from V and 9 bases from J, leaving 11 bases between. CDR1 and CDR2 (germline): SGHTA, FQGNSA. The CDR3 coding sequence is TGTGCCAGCAGCTTAAATTGGGGAACCATTCAGTACTTC. Translated: CASSLNWGTIQYF.

This clonotype was counted only a few times. The chain links TRBV4-3 to TRBJ2-7; 7 bases agree with TRBD1. Germline CDR1 and CDR2: LGHNA and YSLEER. V was clipped by 4 bases and J by 3 bases; unmatched bases: 6. The CDR3 is made up of 14 amino acids. The CDR3 region is CASSPTGQDYEQYF. The CDR3 DNA follows: TGCGCCAGCAGCCCGACAGGGCAAGACTACGAGCAGTACTTC.

The V and J genes are TRBV20-1 and TRBJ2-1; 10 bases align to TRBD2. J lost 7 bases, V lost 0 bases, and 9 bases had no gene match. The CDR3 has 16 amino acids. Germline V gene sequence: CDR1 DFQATT, CDR2 SNEGSKA (reference sequence). The CDR3 nucleotides read TGCAGTGCTAGAGACCCTAGCGGGAGAGGGGGAAATGAGCAGTTCTTC. Amino acid sequence: CSARDPSGRGGNEQFF.

The chain recombines TRBV25-1 with TRBJ2-1, with TRBD2 matching 15 bases. This CDR3 spans 16 amino acids. Germline V gene lookup returns CDR1 MGHDK and CDR2 SYGVNS. V trimming: 2 bases; J trimming: 9 bases; junction bases outside the gene matches: 5. CDR3 in amino acids: CASSELPGLAGGEQFF. CDR3 in DNA: TGTGCCAGCAGTGAACTTCCGGGACTAGCGGGAGGTGAGCAGTTCTTC.

The rearrangement links TRBV7-3 to TRBJ1-1; possibly TRBD1 for D (5 bases). V was cut by 4 bases and J by 5 bases, with 17 bases left in between. Germline CDR1 and CDR2: SGHTA and FQGTGA. The CDR3 is 15 amino acids. The CDR3 loop reads CASSSTGVWGTEAFF. In DNA, the CDR3 is TGTGCCAGCAGCTCTACCGGGGTTTGGGGGACTGAAGCTTTCTTT. Full variable domain (rest looked up from reference TRBV7-3 and TRBJ1-1): GAGVSQTPSNKVTEKGKYVELRCDPISGHTALYWYRQSLGQGPEFLIYFQGTGAADDSGLPNDRFFAVRPEGSVSTLKIQRTERGDSAVYLCASSSTGVWGTEAFFGQGTRLTVV.

This clonotype was counted at least ten times. The chain is built from TRBV6-2 or TRBV6-3 and TRBJ2-7; perhaps TRBD2 as D (5 bases). Germline V gives CDR1 MNHEY, CDR2 SVGEGT. The CDR3 loop spans 12 amino acids. Trimming cost V 6 bases and J 4 bases, with 10 bases left between them. CDR3 DNA sequence: TGTGCCAGCAGCGAAACTAGTTACGAGCAGTACTTC. Protein sequence: CASSETSYEQYF.

The J gene is TRBJ2-3, the V gene TRBV18; D unresolved. The CDR3 is 11 residues long. V lost 3 bases and J 7 bases, leaving 5 bases between the germline ends. The germline gives CDR1 KGHSH, CDR2 LQKENI. In nucleotides, the CDR3 is TGTGCCAGCTCACCTGAGAATACGCAGTATTTT. This gives the protein CASSPENTQYF.

This clonotype was observed many times. The chain employs TRBV11-2 and TRBJ1-1; unclear D gene. Germline V gene data show CDR1 as SGHAT and CDR2 as FQNNGV. The CDR3 has 17 amino acids. The V gene lost 0 bases and the J gene lost 0 bases, with 14 bases spanning the gap. The CDR3 DNA is TGTGCCAGCAGCTTAGACAGTTCTTCGAGTGTGAACACTGAAGCTTTCTTT. This codes for CASSLDSSSSVNTEAFF.

This clonotype was found many times. This rearrangement joins TRBV29-1 to TRBJ1-3; D is uncertain. V was cut by 3 bases and J by 0 bases, with 0 bases left in between. From germline, CDR1 is SQVTM and CDR2 ANQGSEA. This CDR3 contains 11 residues. In DNA form, the CDR3 reads TGCAGCGTTGACTCTGGAAACACCATATATTTT. As protein: CSVDSGNTIYF.

The V and J genes are TRBV6-5 and TRBJ1-4; weak D call: TRBD1 (6 bases). In germline, CDR1 is MNHEY, CDR2 SVGAGI. The CDR3 is 14 amino acids. V shed 5 bases and J shed 7 bases, with 14 bases lying between them. DNA for the CDR3: TGTGCCAGCAGTCCAGGGGCGCGGAGTGAAAAACTGTTTTTT. This sequence encodes CASSPGARSEKLFF.

This clonotype turned up a few times. The chain uses TRBV7-2 and TRBJ1-5; D is unresolved. The CDR3 runs 14 residues. Trimming shortened V by 4 bases and J by 4 bases, and 11 bases separated the two germline ends. Germline lookup yields CDR1 SGHTA and CDR2 FQGNSA. The CDR3 sequence: CASSSVLLNQPQHF. The CDR3 DNA is TGTGCCAGCAGCTCGGTCCTACTAAATCAGCCCCAGCATTTT.

The chain is built from TRBV3-1 and TRBJ2-7; D gene unclear. CDR3 length: 14 amino acids. CDR1 LGHDT and CDR2 YNNKEL come from the germline V gene (reference sequence). Trimming removed 7 bases from V and 5 bases from J, with 18 bases in between. CDR3 residues: CASTRADAGHEQYF. The CDR3 bases are TGTGCCAGCACCCGTGCCGATGCCGGCCACGAGCAGTACTTC.

There are many counts of this clonotype. This chain links TRBV20-1 with TRBJ2-7, with a tentative D call TRBD1 (6 bases). This CDR3 has 13 residues. Per the germline V gene, CDR1 is DFQATT and CDR2 is SNEGSKA (reference sequence). V was clipped by 6 bases and J by 3 bases, with 15 bases between them. The CDR3 region has the DNA TGCAGTGCGATGAGGGACACTTACTACGAGCAGTACTTC. Residues: CSAMRDTYYEQYF.

This clonotype showed up many times. V is TRBV7-9 and J is TRBJ2-7; tentatively, D is TRBD1 (5 bases). CDR1 is SEHNR, CDR2 FQNEAQ, per germline (reference sequence). The V gene lost 1 base and the J gene lost 3 bases, with 7 bases spanning the gap. The CDR3 has 13 amino acids. The DNA for the CDR3 is TGTGCCAGCAGCTTAGGACAGTACTACGAGCAGTACTTC. Protein: CASSLGQYYEQYF.

This clonotype was recorded at least ten times. The chain carries TRBV6-6 and TRBJ2-7, with D possibly being TRBD2 (5 bases). The CDR3 runs 11 residues. Trimming removed 6 bases at V and 6 bases at J, with 9 bases between. The germline CDR1 and CDR2 sequences are MNHNY and SVGAGI (reference sequence). The CDR3 spells CASRFGGEQYF. For the CDR3, the DNA is TGTGCCAGCAGGTTTGGAGGCGAGCAGTACTTC.

This clonotype was picked up a small number of times. The genes are TRBV6-5 and TRBJ2-7; D might be TRBD1 or TRBD2, each matching 5 bases. V was shortened by 7 bases and J by 2 bases, with 15 bases between the two germline ends. The CDR3 spans 14 residues. Germline CDR1 and CDR2: MNHEY and SVGAGI. The CDR3 spells CASTGTRNPYEQYF. Written as DNA, the CDR3 is TGTGCCAGCACCGGGACCCGAAACCCCTACGAGCAGTACTTC.

There are a few counts of this clonotype. The rearrangement links TRBV14 to TRBJ2-3; D gene uncertain. Trimming took 0 bases from V and 2 from J, leaving 6 bases between them. Germline CDR1 and CDR2: SGHDN and FVKESK. This CDR3 is 14 amino acids long. The CDR3 protein is CASSQDGVTDTQYF. The CDR3 DNA follows: TGTGCCAGCAGCCAAGATGGTGTCACAGATACGCAGTATTTT.

There are a few counts of this clonotype. The rearrangement links TRBV2 to TRBJ2-3; D gene unclear. Trimming stripped 1 base from V and 2 bases from J, with 7 bases between. This CDR3 comprises 14 residues. CDR1 is SNHLY and CDR2 is FYNNEI in the germline V gene. The CDR3 region is CASSEVHSTDTQYF. The CDR3 region has the DNA TGTGCCAGCAGTGAAGTGCATTCCACAGATACGCAGTATTTT.

The V and J genes are TRBV27 and TRBJ2-2, with D tentatively TRBD1 (5 bases). Germline CDR1 is MNHEY and CDR2 is SMNVEV (reference sequence). V was shortened by 2 bases and J by 6 bases, with 10 bases between the two germline ends. The CDR3 totals 14 residues. CDR3 in DNA: TGTGCCAGCAGTTTAGACAGCGAGGCCGGGGAGCTGTTTTTT. Its translation: CASSLDSEAGELFF.

A few counts support this clonotype. The J gene is TRBJ2-1, the V gene TRBV11-3, with 10 bases aligning to TRBD2. The CDR3 is made up of 17 amino acids. The V and J ends lost 4 bases and 8 bases, in that order; junction bases with no gene match: 14. Per the germline V gene, CDR1 is SGHNT and CDR2 is YENEEA. CDR3 nucleotide sequence: TGTGCCAGCAGCTCCGACCCCAGCAGCGGGGGGGCTTATGAGCAGTTCTTC. This translates into CASSSDPSSGGAYEQFF.